This is a list of T cell receptor beta chains from one sample in a study of technical replicates of blood from a few donors. Assay: immunoSEQ multiplex PCR; the TCRdb copy retains only in-frame clones and omits some. The sample has 45,000 to 50,000 clones; around nine tenths are singletons. The sequenced sample consisted of PBMCs. Source of these receptors: a human donor in good health. Some clones in this sample may be carry-over from other donors' samples. The CDR3 runs from the conserved cysteine through the conserved F or W. A D gene is named only where the DNA matches it firmly. The size field is filled for only some rows; it gives once, few, many or a size class.

size	J	D	V	DNA	CDR3
.	TRBJ1-2	.	TRBV13	TGTGCCAGCAGCTTAAGGGGCCTGGGAGGCTACACCTTC	CASSLRGLGGYTF
.	TRBJ2-7	TRBD1	TRBV5-5	TGTGCCAGCAGCATCGGGACAGGAATACGGCAGTACTTC	CASSIGTGIRQYF
.	TRBJ2-2	TRBD2	TRBV11-2	TGTGCCAGCAGCTCGGGGGGGACAACGAACACCGGGGAGCTGTTTTTT	CASSSGGTTNTGELFF
.	TRBJ2-3	TRBD2	TRBV5-4	TGTGCCAGCAGCTTGAGCGGGGGGGCCGGAGATACGCAGTATTTT	CASSLSGGAGDTQYF
once	TRBJ2-1	.	TRBV5-8	TGTGCCAGCAGCCGAGAGGGGGACCTCAATGAGCAGTTCTTC	CASSREGDLNEQFF
.	TRBJ1-3	.	TRBV5-1	TGCGCCAGCAAACCACAGTTAAGTGGAAACACCATATATTTT	CASKPQLSGNTIYF
once	TRBJ2-5	TRBD2	TRBV4-2	TGTGCCAGCAGCCAAGGGGACTACGAACAAGAGACCCAGTACTTC	CASSQGDYEQETQYF
.	TRBJ1-1	.	TRBV5-1	TGCGCCAGCAGCTTTAACGCGGGGGTTATGAACACTGAAGCTTTCTTT	CASSFNAGVMNTEAFF
.	TRBJ1-4	TRBD1	TRBV4-1	TGCGCCAGCAGCCAAGCGGCAGGGGGCGGGGGTACTAATGAAAAACTGTTTTTT	CASSQAAGGGGTNEKLFF
.	TRBJ2-7	TRBD1	TRBV6-5	TGTGCCAGCAGAACAGGGGTCTACGAGCAGTACTTC	CASRTGVYEQYF
.	TRBJ2-2	.	TRBV11-3	TGTGCCAGCAGCGTCGGGAAAACGAACACCGGGGAGCTGTTTTTT	CASSVGKTNTGELFF
.	TRBJ2-3	.	TRBV7-3	TGTGCCAGCAGCTTAATCCCCTCCCAGTATTTT	CASSLIPSQYF
once	TRBJ2-7	TRBD2	TRBV5-4	TGTGCCAGCAGCGGGGTCGGCGGGAGGAGCTCCTACGAGCAGTACTTC	CASSGVGGRSSYEQYF
.	TRBJ2-2	.	TRBV6-5	TGTGCCAGCAGTTTCACAGACAGATACACCGGGGAGCTGTTTTTT	CASSFTDRYTGELFF